This T cell receptor beta chain was recorded in a study of blood T cell repertoires in COVID-19. The CDR3 consists of 13 residues. Per germline, CDR1 MDHEN and CDR2 SYDVKM. V shed 8 bases, J shed 7 bases, and the junction held 10 bases outside the gene matches. In the authors' workflow: Cell counts per sample came from amplifying reference gene primers. The method was immunoSEQ multiplex PCR; TCRdb's version includes in-frame clones alone and lacks a portion of them. V, J and clone size reflect that table, while D and trimming were determined from the DNA. The table shows approximately 190,000 clones, with roughly 90% occurring only once.

The TCR was taken from a woman in her thirties or forties who had recovered from COVID-19. The chain combines TRBV28 with TRBJ1-2; TRBD1 aligns across 7 bases. Sequencing input: peripheral blood. The CDR3 loop reads CASLLGGATGYTF. The CDR3 DNA follows: TGTGCCAGCCTCTTAGGGGGCGCGACTGGCTACACCTTC.